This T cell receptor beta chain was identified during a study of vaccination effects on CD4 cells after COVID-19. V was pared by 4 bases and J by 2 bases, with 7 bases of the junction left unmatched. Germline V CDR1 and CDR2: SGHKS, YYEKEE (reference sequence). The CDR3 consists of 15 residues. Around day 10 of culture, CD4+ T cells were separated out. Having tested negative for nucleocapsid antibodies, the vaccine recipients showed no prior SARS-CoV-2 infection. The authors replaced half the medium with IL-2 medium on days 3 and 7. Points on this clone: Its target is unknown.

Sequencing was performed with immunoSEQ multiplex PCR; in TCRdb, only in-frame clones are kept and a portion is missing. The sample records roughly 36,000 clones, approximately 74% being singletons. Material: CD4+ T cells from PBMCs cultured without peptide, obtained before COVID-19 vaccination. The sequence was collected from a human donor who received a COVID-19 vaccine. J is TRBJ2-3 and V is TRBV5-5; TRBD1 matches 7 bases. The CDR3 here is CASSLDRPITDTQYF. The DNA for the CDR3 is TGTGCCAGCAGCCTGGACAGGCCTATCACAGATACGCAGTATTTT.